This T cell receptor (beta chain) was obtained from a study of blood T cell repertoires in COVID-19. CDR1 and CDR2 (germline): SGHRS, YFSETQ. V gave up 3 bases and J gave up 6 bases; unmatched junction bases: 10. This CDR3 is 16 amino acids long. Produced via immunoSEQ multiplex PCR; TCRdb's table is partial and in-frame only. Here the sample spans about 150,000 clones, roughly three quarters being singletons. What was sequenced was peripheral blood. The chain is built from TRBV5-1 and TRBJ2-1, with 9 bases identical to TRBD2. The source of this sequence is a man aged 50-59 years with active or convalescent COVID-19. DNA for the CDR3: TGCGCCAGCAGCTCTATCGGGGGCGGGAGGGCCAATGAGCAGTTCTTC. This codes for CASSSIGGGRANEQFF. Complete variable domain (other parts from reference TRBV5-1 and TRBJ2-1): KAGVTQTPRYLIKTRGQQVTLSCSPISGHRSVSWYQQTPGQGLQFLFEYFSETQRNKGNFPGRFSGRQFSNSRSEMNVSTLELGDSALYLCASSSIGGGRANEQFFGPGTRLTVL.